One and the same sample provided the 14 T cell receptor beta chains below, sequenced in a study of cytomegalovirus exposure and HLA in healthy donors. It was with 60 Vbeta and 13 Jbeta primers that the PCR ran. Clones were read by immunoSEQ multiplex PCR, and TCRdb kept only the in-frame ones, dropping some. The table lists roughly 84,000 clones, 78% of them singletons, with about 5.5% in the top ten. The material sequenced was PBMCs. The origin of the receptors is a male donor in good health and CMV-seropositive.

The rearrangement joins TRBV28 to TRBJ1-2, with D possibly being TRBD1 (6 bases). V was shortened by 2 bases and J by 4 bases, with 11 bases between the two germline ends. Germline V gene sequence: CDR1 MDHEN, CDR2 SYDVKM. The CDR3 has 14 residues. The CDR3 DNA follows: TGTGCCAGCAGTTTACTCCAGGGGTCCTATGGCTACACCTTC. Its translation is CASSLLQGSYGYTF.

The chain carries TRBV28 and TRBJ1-2, with 10 bases lining up with TRBD1. This CDR3 is built from 12 residues. Germline V gives CDR1 MDHEN, CDR2 SYDVKM. Losses at the gene ends were 4 bases for V and 8 bases for J; bases not matched to a gene: 1. CDR3 nucleotide sequence: TGTGCCAGCAGTTCGGACAGGGGGGGCTACACCTTC. Its protein is CASSSDRGGYTF.

This rearrangement joins TRBV18 to TRBJ2-3; 10 bases fit TRBD2. The CDR3 is 16 amino acids. Trimming removed 1 base from V and 5 bases from J; junction bases left unmatched: 6. Looked up from germline, CDR1 is KGHSH and CDR2 is LQKENI. For the CDR3, the DNA is TGTGCCAGCTCACCACTGCCTAGCGGGAGAGTAGATACGCAGTATTTT. It is translated as CASSPLPSGRVDTQYF.

The chain links TRBV7-2 to TRBJ2-7; weak D call: TRBD2 (6 bases). Trimming removed 3 bases at V and 2 bases at J, with 14 bases between. Germline V gene data show CDR1 as SGHTA and CDR2 as FQGNSA. This CDR3 region has 15 residues. The CDR3 protein is CASSFFGTFAYEQYF. The CDR3 DNA reads TGTGCCAGCAGCTTCTTCGGGACTTTTGCCTACGAGCAGTACTTC.

This clone was detected only a few times. The CDR3 DNA follows: TGTGCCAGCAGCCCGGTTGCGGGCCAGAGGGCAGCTTTCTTT. It is translated as CASSPVAGQRAAFF. V is TRBV5-6 and J is TRBJ1-1; D gene ambiguous. The CDR3 covers 14 residues. The germline V gene has CDR1 SGHDT and CDR2 YYEEEE. Trimming pared 4 bases from V and 10 bases from J, leaving 20 bases between. Drawing the rest from reference TRBV5-6 and TRBJ1-1, the complete variable domain is DAGVTQSPTHLIKTRGQQVTLRCSPKSGHDTVSWYQQALGQGPQFIFQYYEEEERQRGNFPDRFSGHQFPNYSSELNVNALLLGDSALYLCASSPVAGQRAAFFGQGTRLTVV.

This chain links TRBV19 with TRBJ1-5, with 9 bases lining up with TRBD1. The CDR3 length is 16 residues. CDR1 is LNHDA, CDR2 SQIVND, per germline (reference sequence). The trim removed 4 bases at V and 4 bases at J, leaving 8 bases unmatched. CDR3 in amino acids: CASSTRTGVGNQPQHF. The CDR3 region has the DNA TGTGCCAGTAGTACCCGGACAGGGGTTGGTAATCAGCCCCAGCATTTT. Full variable domain (remainder filled in from reference TRBV19 and TRBJ1-5): DGGITQSPKYLFRKEGQNVTLSCEQNLNHDAMYWYRQDPGQGLRLIYYSQIVNDFQKGDIAEGYSVSREKKESFPLTVTSAQKNPTAFYLCASSTRTGVGNQPQHFGDGTRLSIL.

This chain links TRBV11-3 with TRBJ2-3; 8 bases are shared with TRBD1. The CDR3 spans 15 residues. Germline-derived CDR1 and CDR2 are SGHNT and YENEEA. V dropped 5 bases and J dropped 2; count of bases not matched to a gene: 6. DNA of the CDR3: TGTGCCAGCAGCCCTGGACAGGGCCCCACAGATACGCAGTATTTT. This sequence encodes CASSPGQGPTDTQYF.

The chain combines TRBV30 with TRBJ2-1; 8 positions match TRBD2. CDR1 is GTSNPN, CDR2 SVGIG, per germline (reference sequence). J lost 4 bases, V lost 1 base, and 3 bases had no gene match. The length of the CDR3 is 14 residues. This CDR3 is CAWSAGGPYNEQFF. CDR3 DNA sequence: TGTGCCTGGAGTGCGGGAGGGCCGTACAATGAGCAGTTCTTC.

The rearrangement joins TRBV4-2 to TRBJ2-2; tentative D call: TRBD2 (7 bases). CDR3 length: 20 amino acids. The germline V gene has CDR1 LGHNA and CDR2 YNFKEQ. V lost 4 bases to trimming and J lost 4 bases, with 28 bases between them. CDR3 protein: CASSRPQGLPGGGRTGELFF. The CDR3 DNA sequence: TGTGCCAGCAGCCGTCCCCAGGGACTACCCGGAGGGGGGCGCACCGGGGAGCTGTTTTTT.

V and J are TRBV4-3 and TRBJ1-4; tentatively, D is TRBD1 (5 bases). This CDR3 contains 16 residues. V was trimmed by 4 bases and J by 2 bases, leaving 14 bases between them. Germline values: CDR1 LGHNA, CDR2 YSLEER. The CDR3 sequence is CASSPGLLPTNEKLFF. CDR3 DNA sequence: TGCGCCAGCAGCCCGGGACTCCTACCGACTAATGAAAAACTGTTTTTT.

This rearrangement joins TRBV10-3 to TRBJ2-3, with D possibly matching TRBD1 (5 bases). Germline lookup yields CDR1 ENHRY and CDR2 SYGVKD. The CDR3 is 14 amino acids. Trimming removed 11 bases from V and 4 bases from J, with 19 bases in between. The CDR3 sequence: CAARPGWGPDTQYF. CDR3 DNA sequence: TGTGCCGCCCGGCCCGGTTGGGGCCCAGATACGCAGTATTTT.

The V and J genes are TRBV4-2 and TRBJ2-5; the D gene is possibly TRBD2 (5 bases). Germline values: CDR1 LGHNA, CDR2 YNFKEQ. Trimming pared 1 base from V and 4 bases from J, leaving 7 bases between. The CDR3 length is 13 residues. For the CDR3, the DNA is TGTGCCAGCAGCCAAGTGGGAGTAGAGACCCAGTACTTC. Its protein product is CASSQVGVETQYF.

The chain has TRBV4-1 and TRBJ2-7; 7 nucleotides match TRBD2. The CDR3 runs to 15 residues. J lost 5 bases, V lost 0 bases, and 7 bases had no gene match. CDR1 MGHRA and CDR2 YSYEKL come from the germline V gene. The CDR3 spells CASSQDTAGINEQYF. The CDR3 coding sequence is TGCGCCAGCAGCCAAGATACAGCGGGGATCAACGAGCAGTACTTC.

The V call is TRBV2, the J call TRBJ2-5; possible D gene TRBD2, 7 bases. Germline V gene data show CDR1 as SNHLY and CDR2 as FYNNEI. The V and J ends lost 5 bases and 5 bases respectively, with 18 bases between them. This CDR3 is built from 15 residues. In nucleotides, the CDR3 is TGTGCCAGCAGTCAAGGGGGGGGTTGGGTGGAGACCCAGTACTTC. Its translation is CASSQGGGWVETQYF.